Each of the 24 T cell receptor beta chains below was sequenced from the same sample in a study of PD-1 blockade in classical Hodgkin lymphoma. Each patient's relapse followed autologous stem cell transplantation, and brentuximab vedotin exposure varied. Only in-frame clones appear in the TCRdb table, and some are missing; sequencing was by immunoSEQ multiplex PCR. The sample has some 84,000 clones; approximately 91% are singletons. The sample consisted of peripheral blood mononuclear cells (PBMCs), taken before the second cycle of nivolumab. The source is a human donor with classical Hodgkin lymphoma.

The chain has TRBV6-1 and TRBJ1-2; TRBD1 agrees at 7 bases. The CDR3 covers 16 residues. Trimming at V came to 2 bases and at J to 1 base, leaving 7 bases not matched to a gene. The germline V gene encodes CDR1 MNHNS and CDR2 SASEGT. This chain's CDR3 is CASSERQGAFNYGYTF. The CDR3 region has the DNA TGTGCCAGCAGTGAACGACAGGGAGCCTTTAACTATGGCTACACCTTC.

This chain joins TRBV5-1 and TRBJ1-2; 7 bases fit TRBD1. J lost 4 bases, V lost 6 bases, and 15 bases had no gene match. Germline CDR1 reads SGHRS; CDR2 reads YFSETQ. The CDR3 covers 16 residues. CDR3 amino acids: CASTGGQEGIGYGYTF. The CDR3 nucleotides are TGCGCCAGCACCGGAGGACAGGAAGGAATTGGCTATGGCTACACCTTC. Filled out from reference TRBV5-1 and TRBJ1-2, the complete variable domain reads KAGVTQTPRYLIKTRGQQVTLSCSPISGHRSVSWYQQTPGQGLQFLFEYFSETQRNKGNFPGRFSGRQFSNSRSEMNVSTLELGDSALYLCASTGGQEGIGYGYTFGSGTRLTVV.

This clone was picked up one time. The gene calls are TRBV10-1 and TRBJ2-7, with 9 bases lining up with TRBD2. Germline V CDR1 and CDR2: WNHNN, SYGVQD (reference sequence). The CDR3 runs 14 residues. V lost 5 bases, J lost 3 bases, and 5 bases stayed unmatched. The CDR3: CASSPSGTSYEQYF. The CDR3 nucleotides are TGCGCCAGCAGTCCTAGCGGGACCAGCTACGAGCAGTACTTC.

The rearrangement links TRBV27 to TRBJ2-2; 10 positions agree with TRBD2. The germline gives CDR1 MNHEY, CDR2 SMNVEV (reference sequence). The CDR3 has 15 residues. V lost 7 bases, J lost 8 bases, and 10 bases stayed unmatched. CDR3 sequence reads: CASKTIPLAGGELFF. The CDR3 coding sequence is TGTGCCAGCAAGACTATCCCACTAGCGGGAGGGGAGCTGTTTTTT.

V and J are TRBV7-9 and TRBJ1-1; perhaps TRBD1 as D (5 bases). Germline V gene data show CDR1 as SEHNR and CDR2 as FQNEAQ (reference sequence). CDR3 size: 14 residues. Between the trimmed V and J ends, which lost 3 bases and 1 base, there was a span of 9 bases. The CDR3 loop reads CASSLAGTNTEAFF. The CDR3 DNA reads TGTGCCAGCAGCTTGGCAGGGACGAACACTGAAGCTTTCTTT.

The chain couples TRBV5-6 to TRBJ2-4; 7 nucleotides match TRBD2. In germline, CDR1 is SGHDT, CDR2 YYEEEE. The V and J ends lost 2 bases and 0 bases, in that order; junction bases with no gene match: 5. The CDR3 has 16 residues. CDR3 bases: TGTGCCAGCAGCTTCCGGGGGGTACTAGCCAAAAACATTCAGTACTTC. It specifies CASSFRGVLAKNIQYF.

The chain links TRBV6-1 to TRBJ2-7; the D gene could be TRBD1 or TRBD2 (7 bases each). Trimming pared 5 bases from V and 3 bases from J, leaving 11 bases between. CDR3 size: 13 residues. CDR1 and CDR2 from the germline V gene are MNHNS and SASEGT. The CDR3: CASSQGGHYEQYF. The CDR3 DNA is TGTGCCAGCAGTCAGGGGGGGCACTACGAGCAGTACTTC.

CDR3 nucleotides: TGTGCCAGCAGTTTCCTGACTTGGGACAGTCGTGGGTACGAGCAGTACTTC. As protein: CASSFLTWDSRGYEQYF. This sequence joins TRBV28 and TRBJ2-7, with 7 bases aligning to TRBD1. The CDR3 is 17 amino acids. With 3 bases clipped from V and 4 bases from J, the junction kept 15 bases outside the gene matches. The germline V gene encodes CDR1 MDHEN and CDR2 SYDVKM. The entire variable domain, with the rest obtained from reference TRBV28 and TRBJ2-7, is as follows: DVKVTQSSRYLVKRTGEKVFLECVQDMDHENMFWYRQDPGLGLRLIYFSYDVKMKEKGDIPEGYSVSREKKERFSLILESASTNQTSMYLCASSFLTWDSRGYEQYFGPGTRLTVT.

This chain uses TRBV30 with TRBJ1-3; D perhaps matches TRBD1 (5 bases). V dropped 5 bases and J dropped 2 bases, with 22 bases sitting between them. This CDR3 is built from 17 residues. Germline CDR1 is GTSNPN and CDR2 is SVGIG (reference sequence). Written as DNA, the CDR3 is TGTGCCTGGGAATCCCCTCCGGGGCGGGCTCCTGGAAACACCATATATTTT. This sequence encodes CAWESPPGRAPGNTIYF.

V gene TRBV19 combines with J gene TRBJ2-7, with a possible D match to TRBD2 (6 bases). This CDR3 is built from 14 residues. CDR1 is LNHDA, CDR2 SQIVND, per germline (reference sequence). The ends were cut back, 3 bases at V and 5 bases at J, with 14 bases in the middle. CDR3 DNA: TGTGCCAGTAGTATGCGGGGCCGGATCGACGAGCAGTACTTC. This translates into CASSMRGRIDEQYF.

The chain has TRBV7-2 and TRBJ2-1, with D possibly being TRBD2 (6 bases). The CDR3 contains 14 residues. Germline assignment: CDR1 SGHTA and CDR2 FQGNSA. Trimming stripped 5 bases from V and 7 bases from J, with 15 bases between. CDR3: CASSPARGLNEQFF. DNA of the CDR3: TGTGCCAGCAGCCCTGCGCGGGGATTGAATGAGCAGTTCTTC.

The chain employs TRBV11-3 and TRBJ2-1; 13 bases are a match to TRBD2. Unmatched junction bases numbered 13, after V lost 5 bases and J lost 9 bases. The CDR3 extends over 17 amino acids. Germline V lookup: CDR1 SGHNT, CDR2 YENEEA. For the CDR3, the DNA is TGTGCCAGCAGCCCCGACAGGGAACTAGCGGGAGGGATTGAGCAGTTCTTC. It translates to CASSPDRELAGGIEQFF.

This sequence joins TRBV5-4 and TRBJ1-2, with a tentative D call TRBD1 (5 bases). The V and J ends lost 0 bases and 8 bases respectively, with 17 bases between them. The CDR3 is made up of 15 amino acids. From germline, CDR1 is SGHNT and CDR2 YYREEE (reference sequence). CDR3 DNA: TGTGCCAGCAGCTTGGTGGGTAACGCAGGGAGCGGCTACACCTTC. As protein: CASSLVGNAGSGYTF.

J is TRBJ2-4 and V is TRBV5-8, with 11 bases aligning to TRBD2. CDR3 length equals 17 residues. CDR1 is SGHTS, CDR2 YDEGEE, per germline. The trim removed 0 bases at V and 9 bases at J, leaving 11 bases unmatched. CDR3 sequence: CASSLGKGLAGSGIQYF. The DNA for the CDR3 is TGTGCCAGCAGCTTGGGTAAAGGACTAGCGGGTAGTGGCATTCAGTACTTC.

The chain employs TRBV6-6 and TRBJ1-3, with 8 bases matching TRBD1. Germline assignment: CDR1 MNHNY and CDR2 SVGAGI (reference sequence). This CDR3 has 14 amino acids. The V segment lost 6 bases and the J segment 3 bases; nucleotides outside the gene matches: 4. CDR3 bases: TGTGCCAGCAGCCGGACAGGGAGTGGAAACACCATATATTTT. Amino acids: CASSRTGSGNTIYF.

The rearrangement joins TRBV27 to TRBJ1-1; 8 positions match TRBD1. This CDR3 is built from 16 residues. Germline CDR1 is MNHEY and CDR2 is SMNVEV (reference sequence). The J segment lost 0 bases and the V segment lost 5 bases, leaving 8 bases of the junction unmatched. The CDR3 nucleotides read TGTGCCAGCAGTCGGGACAGGCCCCTTCTGAACACTGAAGCTTTCTTT. Encoded protein: CASSRDRPLLNTEAFF.

V usage is TRBV18 and J usage is TRBJ2-7; D might be TRBD1 (5 bases). This CDR3 is built from 14 residues. The V end lost 1 base, the J end lost 0 bases, and 7 bases lay between the germline ends. Germline V CDR1 and CDR2: KGHSH, LQKENI. In nucleotides, the CDR3 is TGTGCCAGCTCACCACAGACAGCCTCCTACGAGCAGTACTTC. This sequence encodes CASSPQTASYEQYF.

V gene TRBV7-7 combines with J gene TRBJ2-2, with 10 nucleotides matching TRBD2. Germline V gene lookup returns CDR1 SSHAT and CDR2 FNYEAQ (reference sequence). The V and J ends lost 5 bases and 0 bases, in that order; junction bases with no gene match: 12. This CDR3 is 19 amino acids long. The CDR3, as DNA: TGTGCCAGCAGCCCCGTTGGACTAGCGGCACTCGCGAACACCGGGGAGCTGTTTTTT. Residues: CASSPVGLAALANTGELFF.

The rearrangement joins TRBV10-1 to TRBJ2-3; D gene ambiguous. The V end lost 6 bases, the J end lost 3 bases, and 10 bases lay between the germline ends. This CDR3 contains 13 residues. Germline CDR1 reads WNHNN; CDR2 reads SYGVQD (reference sequence). CDR3 nucleotides: TGCGCCAGCAGCCTCCTCCCGACAGATACGCAGTATTTT. Protein sequence: CASSLLPTDTQYF.

The genes are TRBV6-1 and TRBJ1-5; D is perhaps TRBD1 (5 bases). The length of the CDR3 is 16 residues. Trimming removed 1 base at V and 0 bases at J, with 10 bases between. Germline V lookup: CDR1 MNHNS, CDR2 SASEGT. CDR3 DNA sequence: TGTGCCAGCAGTGAAGTTAGGGGTTATAGCAATCAGCCCCAGCATTTT. It yields the protein CASSEVRGYSNQPQHF.

V and J are TRBV2 and TRBJ2-3; no clear D gene. Looked up from germline, CDR1 is SNHLY and CDR2 is FYNNEI. This CDR3 has 12 amino acids. V lost 8 bases to trimming and J lost 8 bases, with 14 bases between them. CDR3 protein: CASDGSSGTQYF. In DNA form, the CDR3 reads TGTGCCAGCGACGGGTCTTCAGGTACGCAGTATTTT. The full variable domain, in which reference TRBV2 and TRBJ2-3 provide the parts outside the CDR3, is EPEVTQTPSHQVTQMGQEVILRCVPISNHLYFYWYRQILGQKVEFLVSFYNNEISEKSEIFDDQFSVERPDGSNFTLKIRSTKLEDSAMYFCASDGSSGTQYFGPGTRLTVL.

V gene TRBV30 combines with J gene TRBJ1-5, with no clear D. CDR3 length equals 12 residues. Germline CDR1 and CDR2: GTSNPN and SVGIG (reference sequence). The V and J ends lost 3 bases and 5 bases respectively, with 8 bases between them. Here the CDR3 DNA reads TGTGCCTGGAGCGATACAGATCAGCCCCAGCATTTT. Translation: CAWSDTDQPQHF.

This chain connects TRBV5-6 to TRBJ2-7; D possibly corresponds to TRBD2 (6 bases). Trimming stripped 1 base from V and 4 bases from J, with 18 bases between. The CDR3 is 16 residues long. CDR1 is SGHDT, CDR2 YYEEEE, per germline. The CDR3 bases are TGTGCCAGCAGCTTGATAGCGTTAGGAGGGGAGTACGAGCAGTACTTC. It translates to CASSLIALGGEYEQYF. Filled out from reference TRBV5-6 and TRBJ2-7, the complete variable domain reads DAGVTQSPTHLIKTRGQQVTLRCSPKSGHDTVSWYQQALGQGPQFIFQYYEEEERQRGNFPDRFSGHQFPNYSSELNVNALLLGDSALYLCASSLIALGGEYEQYFGPGTRLTVT.

The chain uses TRBV28 and TRBJ2-7, with 7 bases matching TRBD2. CDR1 is MDHEN and CDR2 is SYDVKM in the germline V gene. J lost 0 bases, V lost 7 bases, and 6 bases had no gene match. The CDR3 length is 14 residues. CDR3 nucleotide sequence: TGTGCCAGCACCCTGGGGGGGATCTCCTACGAGCAGTACTTC. This codes for CASTLGGISYEQYF.